Listed below are T cell receptor beta chains from one sample, sequenced in a study of blood T cell repertoires in COVID-19. Sequenced by immunoSEQ multiplex PCR; TCRdb stores in-frame clones only, minus some. There are a few hundred thousand clones in the sample; about nine tenths occur only once, and around 9% lies in the top ten. Sequenced material: PBMCs or T cells enriched from blood (not recorded which). The receptor set was obtained from a woman in her twenties or thirties who had recovered from COVID-19. CDR3s include the opening cysteine and the closing phenylalanine or tryptophan. The D gene is left open where the match is weak. The size entry is marked missing in some rows and otherwise reads once, few, many or a size class.

v_gene: TRBV5-1; j_gene: TRBJ2-3; d_gene: .; abundance: .; CDR3aa: CASSLAWATFTDTQYF; CDR3nt: TGCGCCAGCAGCTTGGCCTGGGCAACCTTCACAGATACGCAGTATTTT
v_gene: TRBV4-1; j_gene: TRBJ1-6; d_gene: .; abundance: .; CDR3aa: CASSQGSGGPYNSPLHF; CDR3nt: TGCGCCAGCAGCCAAGGGTCCGGAGGCCCTTATAATTCACCCCTCCACTTT
v_gene: TRBV12-3/TRBV12-4; j_gene: TRBJ2-7; d_gene: .; abundance: few; CDR3aa: CASSGDSFEQYF; CDR3nt: TGTGCCAGCAGCGGTGACAGTTTCGAGCAGTACTTC
v_gene: TRBV30; j_gene: TRBJ1-2; d_gene: .; abundance: .; CDR3aa: CAWSAGGDGYTF; CDR3nt: TGTGCCTGGAGCGCGGGGGGTGATGGCTACACCTTC
v_gene: TRBV6-2/TRBV6-3; j_gene: TRBJ2-1; d_gene: TRBD2; abundance: once; CDR3aa: CASSGTSYNEQFF; CDR3nt: TGTGCCAGCAGTGGGACTAGTTACAATGAGCAGTTCTTC
v_gene: TRBV6-5; j_gene: TRBJ2-7; d_gene: TRBD1; abundance: .; CDR3aa: CASSPTGYSYEQYF; CDR3nt: TGTGCCAGCAGTCCGACAGGGTACTCCTACGAGCAGTACTTC
v_gene: TRBV6-2/TRBV6-3; j_gene: TRBJ1-2; d_gene: TRBD1; abundance: once; CDR3aa: CASSFPGEGAYMDGYTF; CDR3nt: TGTGCCAGCAGTTTCCCCGGTGAGGGGGCTTATATGGATGGCTACACCTTC
v_gene: TRBV19; j_gene: TRBJ1-5; d_gene: .; abundance: .; CDR3aa: CASTPTRGDQPQHF; CDR3nt: TGTGCCAGTACCCCAACGCGGGGGGATCAGCCCCAGCATTTT
v_gene: TRBV15; j_gene: TRBJ2-7; d_gene: .; abundance: .; CDR3aa: CATSRGGRGNTYEQYF; CDR3nt: TGTGCCACCAGCAGAGGAGGCAGGGGCAATACCTACGAGCAGTACTTC
v_gene: TRBV27; j_gene: TRBJ1-5; d_gene: .; abundance: .; CDR3aa: CASSPSYSDLERVAQHF; CDR3nt: TGTGCCAGCAGCCCCTCCTACAGCGACCTGGAGAGGGTGGCCCAGCATTTT
v_gene: TRBV6-6; j_gene: TRBJ2-1; d_gene: TRBD2; abundance: .; CDR3aa: CASSPQGLAGVAGGPYNEQFF; CDR3nt: TGTGCCAGCAGCCCGCAGGGGCTAGCGGGAGTTGCAGGGGGCCCCTACAATGAGCAGTTCTTC
v_gene: TRBV5-1; j_gene: TRBJ1-3; d_gene: .; abundance: .; CDR3aa: CASSSWGVLGGTSSGNTIYF; CDR3nt: TGCGCCAGCAGCTCCTGGGGGGTACTTGGAGGGACCTCTTCGGGAAACACCATATATTTT
v_gene: TRBV10-1; j_gene: TRBJ2-7; d_gene: TRBD2; abundance: once; CDR3aa: CASTPGLGAYEQYF; CDR3nt: TGCGCCAGCACCCCGGGACTAGGGGCCTACGAGCAGTACTTC
v_gene: TRBV11-2; j_gene: TRBJ2-7; d_gene: TRBD2; abundance: .; CDR3aa: CASRILAGGTSYEQYF; CDR3nt: TGTGCCAGCAGAATACTAGCGGGAGGAACCTCCTACGAGCAGTACTTC
v_gene: TRBV18; j_gene: TRBJ1-1; d_gene: TRBD1; abundance: few; CDR3aa: CASSLSLTGARTEAFF; CDR3nt: TGTGCCAGCTCACTTAGTTTGACAGGGGCGCGCACTGAAGCTTTCTTT
v_gene: TRBV6-5; j_gene: TRBJ1-1; d_gene: .; abundance: .; CDR3aa: CATKIRTANTEAFF; CDR3nt: TGTGCCACCAAAATCCGGACAGCCAACACTGAAGCTTTCTTT
v_gene: TRBV19; j_gene: TRBJ2-1; d_gene: TRBD2; abundance: .; CDR3aa: CASSARSGVISSYNEQFF; CDR3nt: TGTGCCAGTAGTGCCCGTAGCGGGGTAATTAGCTCCTACAATGAGCAGTTCTTC
v_gene: TRBV6-5; j_gene: TRBJ1-2; d_gene: TRBD1; abundance: .; CDR3aa: CASRFEGAYGYTF; CDR3nt: TGTGCCAGCAGGTTTGAGGGGGCCTATGGCTACACCTTC
v_gene: TRBV29-1; j_gene: TRBJ1-4; d_gene: .; abundance: .; CDR3aa: CSVEDGRGLGKLFF; CDR3nt: TGCAGCGTTGAAGATGGAAGGGGTTTGGGAAAACTGTTTTTT
v_gene: TRBV9; j_gene: TRBJ1-2; d_gene: TRBD1; abundance: .; CDR3aa: CASSANRGLSPYGYTF; CDR3nt: TGTGCCAGCAGCGCTAACAGGGGGCTGAGTCCCTATGGCTACACCTTC
v_gene: TRBV5-6; j_gene: TRBJ1-1; d_gene: .; abundance: .; CDR3aa: CASSLGGSGLNTEAFF; CDR3nt: TGTGCCAGCAGCCTTGGGGGCAGTGGATTGAACACTGAAGCTTTCTTT
v_gene: TRBV7-3; j_gene: TRBJ2-7; d_gene: .; abundance: .; CDR3aa: CASSLTASSYEQYF; CDR3nt: TGTGCCAGCAGCTTAACGGCAAGCTCCTACGAGCAGTACTTC
v_gene: TRBV6-5; j_gene: TRBJ2-7; d_gene: .; abundance: .; CDR3aa: CASSYSWRLQGYEQYF; CDR3nt: TGTGCCAGCAGTTACTCGTGGAGGCTTCAAGGGTACGAGCAGTACTTC
v_gene: TRBV7-2; j_gene: TRBJ2-7; d_gene: .; abundance: .; CDR3aa: CASRKKGLTIEGMDF; CDR3nt: TGTGCCAGCAGAAAGAAGGGACTTACCATCGAGGGAATGGACTTC
v_gene: TRBV11-1; j_gene: TRBJ2-1; d_gene: .; abundance: .; CDR3aa: CASSLEARSSYNEQFF; CDR3nt: TGTGCCAGCAGCTTAGAAGCTCGGAGCTCCTACAATGAGCAGTTCTTC
v_gene: TRBV10-2; j_gene: TRBJ1-2; d_gene: .; abundance: .; CDR3aa: CASSRARGNGYTF; CDR3nt: TGCGCCAGCAGTCGGGCTAGGGGGAACGGCTACACCTTC
v_gene: TRBV6-5; j_gene: TRBJ2-7; d_gene: TRBD1; abundance: .; CDR3aa: CASSRDRVSYEQYF; CDR3nt: TGTGCCAGCAGCAGGGACAGGGTCTCCTACGAGCAGTACTTC
v_gene: TRBV7-2; j_gene: TRBJ2-1; d_gene: .; abundance: once; CDR3aa: CASSTHPGNSYNEQFF; CDR3nt: TGTGCCAGCAGCACACACCCAGGGAATTCCTACAATGAGCAGTTCTTC
v_gene: TRBV5-1; j_gene: TRBJ1-2; d_gene: .; abundance: once; CDR3aa: CASSLAGYEYGYTF; CDR3nt: TGCGCCAGCAGCTTGGCCGGGTACGAATATGGCTACACCTTC
v_gene: TRBV11-1; j_gene: TRBJ2-7; d_gene: .; abundance: .; CDR3aa: CASSYGETAYEQYF; CDR3nt: TGTGCCAGCAGCTACGGGGAGACCGCCTACGAGCAGTACTTC
v_gene: TRBV11-2; j_gene: TRBJ2-1; d_gene: .; abundance: .; CDR3aa: CASNKRGSGTVEQFF; CDR3nt: TGTGCCAGCAACAAACGGGGTAGCGGTACGGTTGAGCAGTTCTTC
v_gene: TRBV19; j_gene: TRBJ2-7; d_gene: .; abundance: few; CDR3aa: CASSPLIGDYEQYF; CDR3nt: TGTGCCAGTAGTCCGCTGATCGGGGACTACGAGCAGTACTTC
v_gene: TRBV7-9; j_gene: TRBJ2-7; d_gene: TRBD1; abundance: .; CDR3aa: CASSPDTGTAVYEQYF; CDR3nt: TGTGCCAGCAGCCCGGATACCGGGACAGCGGTCTACGAGCAGTACTTC
v_gene: TRBV6-5; j_gene: TRBJ1-3; d_gene: .; abundance: .; CDR3aa: CASSYSQGPGNTIYF; CDR3nt: TGTGCCAGCAGTTACTCGCAGGGGCCAGGAAACACCATATATTTT
v_gene: TRBV19; j_gene: TRBJ1-5; d_gene: TRBD1; abundance: .; CDR3aa: CASSLDTPWGQGNQPQHF; CDR3nt: TGTGCCAGTAGTCTCGACACCCCCTGGGGACAGGGTAATCAGCCCCAGCATTTT
v_gene: TRBV19; j_gene: TRBJ1-1; d_gene: TRBD1; abundance: .; CDR3aa: CASRTTGTNTEAFF; CDR3nt: TGTGCCAGTAGGACGACAGGGACGAACACTGAAGCTTTCTTT
v_gene: TRBV28; j_gene: TRBJ2-3; d_gene: TRBD2; abundance: .; CDR3aa: CASSSLAGNTDTQYF; CDR3nt: TGTGCCAGCAGTTCCCTAGCGGGAAACACAGATACGCAGTATTTT
v_gene: TRBV29-1; j_gene: TRBJ2-7; d_gene: TRBD1; abundance: once; CDR3aa: CSVRQGKAYEQYF; CDR3nt: TGCAGCGTTCGACAGGGAAAGGCCTACGAGCAGTACTTC
v_gene: TRBV6-4; j_gene: TRBJ1-5; d_gene: .; abundance: .; CDR3aa: CASSEGGGNQPQHF; CDR3nt: TGTGCCAGCAGTGAAGGCGGGGGAAATCAGCCCCAGCATTTT
v_gene: TRBV2; j_gene: TRBJ2-5; d_gene: .; abundance: .; CDR3aa: CASSLQGYQETQYF; CDR3nt: TGTGCCAGCAGTCTTCAGGGGTACCAAGAGACCCAGTACTTC
v_gene: TRBV28; j_gene: TRBJ2-1; d_gene: .; abundance: .; CDR3aa: CASSFLAGPEQFF; CDR3nt: TGTGCCAGCAGTTTTCTGGCAGGGCCTGAGCAGTTCTTC
v_gene: TRBV6-5; j_gene: TRBJ1-1; d_gene: TRBD1; abundance: .; CDR3aa: CASRAQDRANTEAFF; CDR3nt: TGTGCCAGCAGAGCCCAGGACAGGGCGAACACTGAAGCTTTCTTT
v_gene: TRBV18; j_gene: TRBJ2-2; d_gene: .; abundance: once; CDR3aa: CASSPRGRPNTGELFF; CDR3nt: TGTGCCAGCTCACCACGTGGGAGGCCGAACACCGGGGAGCTGTTTTTT
v_gene: TRBV6-4; j_gene: TRBJ2-1; d_gene: .; abundance: .; CDR3aa: CASSAEVASYNEQFF; CDR3nt: TGTGCCAGCAGTGCTGAAGTGGCTTCCTACAATGAGCAGTTCTTC
v_gene: TRBV4-1; j_gene: TRBJ2-6; d_gene: .; abundance: .; CDR3aa: CASSQDLRFRVGANVLTF; CDR3nt: TGCGCCAGCAGCCAAGATCTAAGGTTCAGGGTCGGGGCCAACGTCCTGACTTTC
v_gene: TRBV27; j_gene: TRBJ2-3; d_gene: TRBD1; abundance: .; CDR3aa: CASGYPGQLDLNTDTQYF; CDR3nt: TGTGCCAGCGGATATCCGGGACAGCTAGACTTAAACACAGATACGCAGTATTTT